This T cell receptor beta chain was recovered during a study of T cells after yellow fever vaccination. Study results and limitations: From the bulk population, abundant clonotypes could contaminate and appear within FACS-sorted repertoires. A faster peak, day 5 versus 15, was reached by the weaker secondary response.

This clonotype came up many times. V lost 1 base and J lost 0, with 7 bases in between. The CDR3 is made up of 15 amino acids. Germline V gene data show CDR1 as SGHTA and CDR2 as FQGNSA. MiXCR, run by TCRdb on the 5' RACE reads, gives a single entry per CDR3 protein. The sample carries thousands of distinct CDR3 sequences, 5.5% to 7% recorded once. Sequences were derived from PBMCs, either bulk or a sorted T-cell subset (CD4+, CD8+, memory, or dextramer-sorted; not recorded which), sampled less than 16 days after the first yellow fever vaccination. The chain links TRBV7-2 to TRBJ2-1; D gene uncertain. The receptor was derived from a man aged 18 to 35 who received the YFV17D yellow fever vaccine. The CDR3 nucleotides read TGTGCCAGCAGCTTAGGGCCCGTCTCCTACAATGAGCAGTTCTTC. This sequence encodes CASSLGPVSYNEQFF. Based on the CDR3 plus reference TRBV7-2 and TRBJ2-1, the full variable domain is GAGVSQSPSNKVTEKGKDVELRCDPISGHTALYWYRQSLGQGLEFLIYFQGNSAPDKSGLPSDRFSAERTGGSVSTLTIQRTQQEDSAVYLCASSLGPVSYNEQFFGPGTRLTVL.